Listed here are 19 T cell receptor beta chains from one sample, sequenced in a study of human CD8 memory T cell subsets. Investigators built TCR beta libraries using UMI-labeled 5' RACE. TCRdb reprocessed the 5' RACE reads; each CDR3 protein has one entry and no DNA is given. The specimen's table records 5,000 to 6,000 distinct CDR3 sequences. Sequencing was done on a sample of CD8+ T cells from PBMCs. These TCRs come from a human donor in good health.

The gene calls are TRBV20-1 and TRBJ2-1; TCRdb outputs TRBD1, but without DNA this stays unchecked. Germline V lookup: CDR1 DFQATT, CDR2 SNEGSKA (reference sequence). CDR3 length: 15 residues. CDR3 in amino acids: CSARGDRTFINEQFF.

The rearrangement links TRBV7-9 to TRBJ1-5. Germline CDR1 is SEHNR and CDR2 is FQNEAQ (reference sequence). This CDR3 spans 14 amino acids. The CDR3 loop is CASSSPMVNQPQHF.

According to its frequency, this clonotype is medium-sized. V usage is TRBV11-2 and J usage is TRBJ1-4; the TCRdb call, TRBD1, lacks DNA for checking. CDR3 length equals 16 residues. Germline lookup yields CDR1 SGHAT and CDR2 FQNNGV. The CDR3: CASSLVGGGTNEKLFF. Supplemented by reference TRBV11-2 and TRBJ1-4, the full variable domain reads EAGVAQSPRYKIIEKRQSVAFWCNPISGHATLYWYQQILGQGPKLLIQFQNNGVVDDSQLPKDRFSAERLKGVDSTLKIQPAKLEDSAVYLCASSLVGGGTNEKLFFGSGTQLSVL.

The rearrangement links TRBV12-3 or TRBV12-4 to TRBJ2-3; TCRdb calls TRBD1, which cannot be checked without DNA. This CDR3 is built from 15 residues. CDR3: CASSWGQGITDTQYF.

This chain connects TRBV7-9 to TRBJ2-5; TCRdb designates TRBD1, a call that cannot be tested without DNA. Germline V gene data show CDR1 as SEHNR and CDR2 as FQNEAQ (reference sequence). The CDR3 is 15 residues long. The CDR3 reads CASSLPFSRKETQYF. Full variable domain (rest looked up from reference TRBV7-9 and TRBJ2-5): DTGVSQNPRHKITKRGQNVTFRCDPISEHNRLYWYRQTLGQGPEFLTYFQNEAQLEKSRLLSDRFSAERPKGSFSTLEIQRTEQGDSAMYLCASSLPFSRKETQYFGPGTRLLVL.

The chain has TRBV5-1 and TRBJ2-7; TCRdb lists TRBD2, though no DNA is available to test this call. The germline V gene encodes CDR1 SGHRS and CDR2 YFSETQ. This CDR3 has 16 amino acids. CDR3 sequence reads: CASSLALTSGRGEQYF.

J is TRBJ2-1 and V is TRBV28; TCRdb's D call of TRBD2 is untestable without DNA. This CDR3 has 19 amino acids. Germline loops: CDR1 MDHEN, CDR2 SYDVKM. The CDR3 here is CASSTGLAGGSTPYNEQFF. The full variable domain, rest sourced from reference TRBV28 and TRBJ2-1, is DVKVTQSSRYLVKRTGEKVFLECVQDMDHENMFWYRQDPGLGLRLIYFSYDVKMKEKGDIPEGYSVSREKKERFSLILESASTNQTSMYLCASSTGLAGGSTPYNEQFFGPGTRLTVL.

V is TRBV5-1 and J is TRBJ2-7; TCRdb selects TRBD1, and the lack of DNA leaves this call unchecked. Germline assignment: CDR1 SGHRS and CDR2 YFSETQ. The CDR3 spans 13 residues. CDR3 protein: CASSRTGSYEQYF.

This chain joins TRBV30 and TRBJ2-1; the D call from TCRdb, TRBD2, cannot be confirmed without DNA. Germline CDR1 reads GTSNPN; CDR2 reads SVGIG (reference sequence). CDR3 length: 15 residues. CDR3 sequence reads: CAMKVGLAVYNEQFF.

The CDR3 loop is CASSQDHTDSYNEQFF. This sequence joins TRBV14 and TRBJ2-1. CDR3 length equals 16 residues. The germline V gene encodes CDR1 SGHDN and CDR2 FVKESK.

The V and J genes are TRBV28 and TRBJ1-5; TCRdb names TRBD1, which stays unverified in the absence of DNA. Germline V CDR1 and CDR2: MDHEN, SYDVKM. CDR3 size: 15 residues. CDR3 residues: CASSLSVGGNQPQHF. Using reference TRBV28 and TRBJ1-5 for the parts outside the CDR3, the full variable domain is DVKVTQSSRYLVKRTGEKVFLECVQDMDHENMFWYRQDPGLGLRLIYFSYDVKMKEKGDIPEGYSVSREKKERFSLILESASTNQTSMYLCASSLSVGGNQPQHFGDGTRLSIL.

In terms of frequency, this clonotype is medium-sized. The chain employs TRBV20-1 and TRBJ2-2; absent DNA, TCRdb's TRBD1 call cannot be checked. CDR1 DFQATT and CDR2 SNEGSKA come from the germline V gene (reference sequence). This CDR3 has 17 amino acids. The CDR3 here is CSAKPPFGGERTGELFF.

This sequence joins TRBV12-3 or TRBV12-4 and TRBJ2-7; TCRdb outputs TRBD1, but without DNA this stays unchecked. CDR3 length: 12 residues. CDR3 sequence: CASSLGTYEQYF.

The chain recombines TRBV27 with TRBJ2-1; TCRdb reports TRBD1, a call that lacks DNA to check it against. CDR1 is MNHEY, CDR2 SMNVEV, per germline (reference sequence). This CDR3 has 16 amino acids. CDR3 sequence: CASSLSPGDSYNEQFF.

This chain links TRBV12-3 or TRBV12-4 with TRBJ2-5; the TRBD1 assignment by TCRdb is unverifiable without DNA. The CDR3 spans 15 residues. The CDR3 region is CASSFGTGVQETQYF.

V gene TRBV4-1 combines with J gene TRBJ2-7; the D gene TCRdb calls, TRBD1, cannot be checked with no DNA. Germline assignment: CDR1 MGHRA and CDR2 YSYEKL. The CDR3 contains 15 residues. CDR3 sequence: CASSQGVTGGDEQYF.

Its frequency marks this clonotype as medium-sized. The CDR3 here is CASKAGLDNEQFF. The chain combines TRBV7-9 with TRBJ2-1; TCRdb returns TRBD2, unconfirmable since there is no DNA. The CDR3 is 13 residues long. The germline V gene has CDR1 SEHNR and CDR2 FQNEAQ (reference sequence).

This sequence joins TRBV5-4 and TRBJ2-7. The CDR3 runs to 13 residues. Looked up from germline, CDR1 is SGHNT and CDR2 is YYREEE (reference sequence). The CDR3 protein is CASSPDTSYEQYF.

The genes are TRBV4-2 and TRBJ2-7; the TCRdb D gene call, TRBD1, has no DNA to confirm it. Germline assignment: CDR1 LGHNA and CDR2 YNFKEQ. The CDR3 totals 13 residues. This CDR3 is CASSQAPGYEQYF.